Presented here are 8 T cell receptor beta chains from one specimen sequenced in a study of regulatory T cells in long-lasting Graves disease. Stated time point: persistent/refractory GD, antithyroid drugs over 5 years with positive TRAb. Following extraction of RNA from PBMCs, that RNA was used to make the TCR library. Combining iRepertoire HTBI primers with Arm-PCR of CDR3 regions, the authors built TCR beta libraries. TCRdb used MiXCR to reprocess the multiplex PCR reads, holding one entry per CDR3 protein. The sample includes a few hundred thousand distinct CDR3 sequences, less than 30% of them seen just once. The sequenced sample was peripheral blood mononuclear cells (PBMCs), obtained when the disease was refractory, from a patient treated with antithyroid drugs. These receptors all come from a woman between 40 and 55 years old with Graves disease.

This clonotype was observed many times. The genes are TRBV27 and TRBJ2-5, with D possibly being TRBD2 (6 bases). The CDR3 runs 14 residues. Germline V gives CDR1 MNHEY, CDR2 SMNVEV (reference sequence). The V gene lost 6 bases and the J gene lost 5 bases, with 16 bases spanning the gap. In nucleotides, the CDR3 is TGTGCCAGCAGCCTAGCGTGGTCCGGGGAGACCCAGTACTTC. Translation gives CASSLAWSGETQYF.

The chain employs TRBV5-1 and TRBJ2-2; 8 positions agree with TRBD1. CDR3 length: 15 residues. V trimming: 4 bases; J trimming: 4 bases; junction bases outside the gene matches: 6. Germline CDR1 is SGHRS and CDR2 is YFSETQ. The CDR3 coding sequence is TGCGCCAGCAGCGAGGGACAGGAAGGCACCGGGGAGCTGTTTTTT. Translation gives CASSEGQEGTGELFF.

This clonotype has just a few counts. The J gene is TRBJ1-5, the V gene TRBV2; D not certain. CDR3 length equals 13 residues. Germline V gene lookup returns CDR1 SNHLY and CDR2 FYNNEI. V was trimmed by 1 base and J by 7 bases, leaving 8 bases between them. This CDR3 reads CASSEGFSQPQHF. In DNA, the CDR3 is TGTGCCAGCAGTGAAGGTTTCAGCCAGCCCCAGCATTTT. The whole variable domain, filled in from reference TRBV2 and TRBJ1-5, reads EPEVTQTPSHQVTQMGQEVILRCVPISNHLYFYWYRQILGQKVEFLVSFYNNEISEKSEIFDDQFSVERPDGSNFTLKIRSTKLEDSAMYFCASSEGFSQPQHFGDGTRLSIL.

In its sample, this clonotype was seen a few times. V and J are TRBV19 and TRBJ1-1; D perhaps matches TRBD1 (5 bases). The V gene's germline CDR1 is LNHDA and CDR2 SQIVND (reference sequence). The V and J ends lost 5 bases and 4 bases respectively, with 29 bases between them. This CDR3 has 19 residues. CDR3 sequence (DNA): TGTGCCAGTAGTCCGCGAGGGGCCCGGGACGGTCGACTCCGCACTGAAGCTTTCTTT. Its protein is CASSPRGARDGRLRTEAFF.

The rearrangement joins TRBV28 to TRBJ2-2; 9 positions agree with TRBD2. The CDR3 is made up of 16 amino acids. Germline V gives CDR1 MDHEN, CDR2 SYDVKM. V trimming: 4 bases; J trimming: 3 bases; junction bases outside the gene matches: 6. The CDR3 coding sequence is TGTGCCAGCAGTTGGGCTAGCGGGATACACACCGGGGAGCTGTTTTTT. Protein product: CASSWASGIHTGELFF.

This clonotype was observed at least ten times. The rearrangement links TRBV28 to TRBJ1-6; the D is unclear. The CDR3 totals 17 residues. Germline loops: CDR1 MDHEN, CDR2 SYDVKM. V was cut by 7 bases and J by 10 bases, with 26 bases left in between. CDR3 amino acids: CASTQYPAGSTSSPLHF. The CDR3 DNA follows: TGTGCCAGCACCCAGTATCCCGCAGGATCAACCAGCTCACCCCTCCACTTT.

This clonotype came up a few times. The V call is TRBV4-1, the J call TRBJ2-2; 7 bases line up with TRBD1. After removal of 1 base from V and 2 bases from J, the junction contained 7 bases not matched to a gene. The CDR3 consists of 17 residues. CDR1 and CDR2 (germline): MGHRA, YSYEKL. The CDR3 bases are TGCGCCAGCAGCCAAGCCGCGGACAGGCCCAACACCGGGGAGCTGTTTTTT. Residues: CASSQAADRPNTGELFF.

The table lists this clonotype with many counts. This rearrangement joins TRBV20-1 to TRBJ1-1, with 7 bases that match TRBD1. The J segment lost 6 bases and the V segment lost 3 bases, leaving 13 bases of the junction unmatched. There are 15 residues in the CDR3. CDR1 is DFQATT, CDR2 SNEGSKA, per germline (reference sequence). The CDR3 coding sequence is TGCAGTGCTAGGCGTATTGACAGGGACGTATCTGAAGCTTTCTTT. Protein product: CSARRIDRDVSEAFF.